Sequencing of this T cell receptor (beta chain) was carried out in a study of blood T cell repertoires in COVID-19. CDR1 and CDR2 (germline): SGHAT, FQDESV (reference sequence). The CDR3 has 15 residues. V gave up 0 bases and J gave up 7 bases, with 15 bases separating them. The assay was immunoSEQ multiplex PCR, and TCRdb's table has in-frame clones only and misses some. The repertoire includes roughly 140,000 clones, over 80% of them detected once, and about 5.8% sits in the top ten. This clonotype was sampled from a woman aged 45-65 years who had been exposed to COVID-19. The sample consisted of PBMCs or T cells enriched from blood (not recorded which). The chain combines TRBV11-1 with TRBJ1-2, with a tentative D call TRBD1 (5 bases). CDR3 loop: CASSLAGGPTGGYTF. DNA of the CDR3: TGTGCCAGCAGCTTAGCCGGGGGACCGACCGGTGGCTACACCTTC.